This T cell receptor (beta chain) was observed in a study of early T cells in non-severe SARS-CoV-2 infection. Study-level findings and limits: Anti-spike CD8 responses were favored by VDJdb matching, which missed private and CD4 specificities.

Individual cDNA molecules carried attached unique molecular identifiers. TCRdb redid the calling of the 5' RACE reads with MiXCR, one entry per CDR3 protein. The table records roughly 20,000 distinct CDR3 sequences, under 4.5% of them present only once. This clonotype is categorized as medium-sized. Antigen unknown. Germline CDR1 and CDR2: DFQATT and SNEGSKA (reference sequence). Trimming took 3 bases from V and 3 from J, leaving 25 bases between them. The CDR3 extends over 18 amino acids. The TCR was taken from an adult who was a healthcare worker with PCR-confirmed SARS-CoV-2 infection or an uninfected control (not recorded which). This rearrangement joins TRBV20-1 to TRBJ2-3; D may be TRBD2 (7 bases). Source material: whole blood. CDR3 in DNA: TGCAGTGCTAGCTCCCCGGGCGGGGGCCAGAGAGGAACAGATACGCAGTATTTT. This translates into CSASSPGGGQRGTDTQYF.